These 22 T cell receptor beta chains originate from one sample sequenced in a study of CD8+CD57+ T cells in acquired aplastic anemia. Patients sequenced had flow cytometry evidence of CD8+CD57+ cell expansion. Genomic DNA, serving as template, underwent TCR beta VDJ and CDR3 profiling. TCRdb used MiXCR to reprocess the reads, holding one entry per CDR3 protein. The sample consists of some 140,000 distinct CDR3 sequences, roughly 54% of them appearing once. Specimen: sorted CD4+, CD8+, or CD8+CD57+ T cells (not recorded which) from PBMCs. Receptors originate from a human donor with aplastic anemia.

The V gene is TRBV15, the J gene TRBJ2-5, with TRBD2 matching 9 bases. This CDR3 comprises 16 residues. Germline-derived CDR1 and CDR2 are LNHNV and YYDKDF (reference sequence). V lost 3 bases to trimming and J lost 4 bases; unmatched junction nucleotides: 9. The CDR3 protein is CATSSLSGGSGETQYF. The DNA of the CDR3 is TGTGCCACCAGCAGCCTTAGCGGGGGTAGTGGAGAGACCCAGTACTTC.

CDR3 region: CAISESVSGETQYF. The DNA for the CDR3 is TGTGCCATCAGTGAGTCTGTTTCAGGGGAGACCCAGTACTTC. The gene calls are TRBV10-3 and TRBJ2-5; D may be TRBD1 (5 bases). The CDR3 spans 14 residues. The V gene lost 0 bases and the J gene lost 5 bases, with 10 bases spanning the gap. CDR1 is ENHRY, CDR2 SYGVKD, per germline.

This clonotype has more than one count but fewer than ten. The genes are TRBV10-3 and TRBJ1-1; 7 bases are shared with TRBD1. The length of the CDR3 is 14 residues. The junction had 5 bases not matched to a gene; V was cut back by 6 bases and J by 1 base. Germline V gene lookup returns CDR1 ENHRY and CDR2 SYGVKD. The CDR3 region is CAISLRGGNTEAFF. The CDR3 DNA reads TGTGCCATCAGCCTCAGGGGGGGGAACACTGAAGCTTTCTTT.

This chain links TRBV11-1 with TRBJ2-1, with 10 bases that match TRBD2. Per germline, CDR1 SGHAT and CDR2 FQDESV (reference sequence). This CDR3 spans 15 amino acids. V trimming: 1 base; J trimming: 8 bases; junction bases outside the gene matches: 5. CDR3 nucleotide sequence: TGTGCCAGCAGCTTAGGCCTAGCGGGAGTCGATGAGCAGTTCTTC. Translated, it gives CASSLGLAGVDEQFF. The variable domain in full, completed from reference TRBV11-1 and TRBJ2-1, reads EAEVAQSPRYKITEKSQAVAFWCDPISGHATLYWYRQILGQGPELLVQFQDESVVDDSQLPKDRFSAERLKGVDSTLKIQPAELGDSAMYLCASSLGLAGVDEQFFGPGTRLTVL.

This clonotype was counted ten times or more. The CDR3 protein is CASSLERGVYGYTF. The CDR3 coding sequence is TGTGCCAGCAGCTTAGAACGGGGAGTCTATGGCTACACCTTC. The chain combines TRBV11-1 with TRBJ1-2; no reliable D call. The V end lost 1 base, the J end lost 4 bases, and 10 bases lay between the germline ends. Germline V gives CDR1 SGHAT, CDR2 FQDESV (reference sequence). The CDR3 is made up of 14 amino acids.

This chain joins TRBV19 and TRBJ1-1; TRBD1 might be the D (5 bases). This CDR3 is 14 amino acids long. V lost 5 bases and J lost 1, with 11 bases in between. Germline CDR1 LNHDA, CDR2 SQIVND (reference sequence). The DNA of the CDR3 is TGTGCCAGTAGTCCCCTAGGGGAGAACACTGAAGCTTTCTTT. It is translated as CASSPLGENTEAFF.

A note on this clonotype: One end of the junction fails to match germline, which may point to a read error. V gene TRBV7-8 combines with J gene TRBJ2-7; TRBD2 aligns across 10 bases. The CDR3 loop spans 16 amino acids. Germline V gives CDR1 SGHVS, CDR2 FQNEAQ. This chain's CDR3 is CASSPSGGAATGEQYF. For the CDR3, the DNA is TGTGCCAGCAGCCCAAGCGGGGGGGCCGCCACCGGGGAGCAATACTTC. Filled out from reference TRBV7-8 and TRBJ2-7, the complete variable domain reads GAGVSQSPRYKVAKRGQDVALRCDPISGHVSLFWYQQALGQGPEFLTYFQNEAQLDKSGLPSDRFFAERPEGSVSTLKIQRTQQEDSAVYLCASSPSGGAATGEQYFGPGTRLTVT.

This clonotype was recorded at least ten times. The gene calls are TRBV27 and TRBJ2-7, with D uncertain. Germline V lookup: CDR1 MNHEY, CDR2 SMNVEV (reference sequence). The CDR3 runs 16 residues. V shed 0 bases and J shed 5 bases, with 17 bases lying between them. The CDR3: CASSLSQVGTFNEQYF. CDR3 in DNA: TGTGCCAGCAGTTTATCGCAGGTCGGAACCTTTAACGAGCAGTACTTC.

The chain recombines TRBV4-2 with TRBJ2-7; D is tentatively TRBD1 or TRBD2 (5 bases each). This CDR3 spans 15 amino acids. Looked up from germline, CDR1 is LGHNA and CDR2 is YNFKEQ. Between the trimmed V and J ends, which lost 3 bases and 2 bases, there was a span of 14 bases. CDR3: CASSQSRDRTYEQYF. CDR3 bases: TGTGCCAGCAGCCAGAGCAGGGACCGGACCTACGAGCAGTACTTC.

The sample holds many counts of this clonotype. V gene TRBV7-2 combines with J gene TRBJ2-7; D perhaps matches TRBD1 (5 bases). The CDR3 is made up of 14 amino acids. Germline lookup yields CDR1 SGHTA and CDR2 FQGNSA. Trimming took off 4 bases at V and 3 bases at J, with 13 bases between the two ends. The CDR3 DNA reads TGTGCCAGCAGCTATACAGGTGGGGACTACGAGCAGTACTTC. It specifies CASSYTGGDYEQYF.

This clonotype was counted only a few times. The chain recombines TRBV27 with TRBJ1-2; D is unclear. Germline CDR1 MNHEY, CDR2 SMNVEV (reference sequence). The CDR3 runs 13 residues. V lost 8 bases, J lost 7 bases, and 17 bases lay in between. CDR3 region: CASAKSRVGGYTF. For the CDR3, the DNA is TGTGCCAGCGCCAAATCCAGAGTGGGTGGCTACACCTTC.

V and J are TRBV6-5 and TRBJ2-7; the match to TRBD1 covers 8 bases. Germline V gene lookup returns CDR1 MNHEY and CDR2 SVGAGI. The trim removed 0 bases at V and 4 bases at J, leaving 2 bases unmatched. CDR3 length: 14 amino acids. The CDR3 DNA reads as TGTGCCAGCAGTTACTCAGGACAGGGTTACGAGCAGTACTTC. This encodes CASSYSGQGYEQYF.

V usage is TRBV2 and J usage is TRBJ2-5; TRBD2 agrees at 7 bases. V shed 4 bases, J shed 4 bases, and the junction held 6 bases outside the gene matches. Germline CDR1 SNHLY, CDR2 FYNNEI. The CDR3 runs to 14 residues. CDR3 DNA: TGTGCCAGCAGTGTAAGACGGGGGGTAGAGACCCAGTACTTC. This translates into CASSVRRGVETQYF.

This clonotype was counted at least ten times. This chain uses TRBV6-2 or TRBV6-3 with TRBJ1-5, with D uncertain. Deletions cut 2 bases from V and 1 base from J, with 9 bases between. The CDR3 covers 15 residues. Germline values: CDR1 MNHEY, CDR2 SVGEGT. Here the CDR3 reads CASSYGGRSNQPQHF. CDR3 sequence (DNA): TGTGCCAGCAGTTACGGCGGACGGAGCAATCAGCCCCAGCATTTT.

This clonotype was seen many times. This CDR3 is CASSDSNYGYTF. CDR3 DNA: TGCGCCAGCAGTGACAGTAACTATGGCTACACCTTC. V is TRBV10-1 and J is TRBJ1-2; D is undetermined. CDR1 WNHNN and CDR2 SYGVQD come from the germline V gene (reference sequence). Trimming left V 3 bases short and J 1 base short, with 3 bases between. The CDR3 is 12 residues long.

This clonotype rates as medium-sized. The chain uses TRBV4-1 and TRBJ1-2; 7 nucleotides line up with TRBD1. V was pared by 0 bases and J by 5 bases, with 3 bases of the junction left unmatched. The germline gives CDR1 MGHRA, CDR2 YSYEKL. This CDR3 spans 14 amino acids. The CDR3 sequence: CASSQDGQAYGYTF. CDR3 DNA sequence: TGCGCCAGCAGCCAAGACGGACAGGCATATGGCTACACCTTC.

The chain employs TRBV5-1 and TRBJ2-1; the D is unclear. The CDR3 loop spans 16 amino acids. Deletions cut 0 bases from V and 5 bases from J, with 15 bases between. Per the germline V gene, CDR1 is SGHRS and CDR2 is YFSETQ. The CDR3 sequence: CASSLGPRNLHNEQFF. DNA for the CDR3: TGCGCCAGCAGCTTGGGCCCTAGAAATCTCCACAATGAGCAGTTCTTC. Full variable domain (remainder filled in from reference TRBV5-1 and TRBJ2-1): KAGVTQTPRYLIKTRGQQVTLSCSPISGHRSVSWYQQTPGQGLQFLFEYFSETQRNKGNFPGRFSGRQFSNSRSEMNVSTLELGDSALYLCASSLGPRNLHNEQFFGPGTRLTVL.

V gene TRBV12-3 or TRBV12-4 combines with J gene TRBJ1-1; perhaps TRBD1 as D (6 bases). V lost 5 bases and J 1 base, leaving 14 bases between the germline ends. The CDR3 runs to 15 residues. The CDR3 here is CASSENRVTNTEAFF. The DNA for the CDR3 is TGTGCCAGCAGTGAAAACAGGGTAACGAACACTGAAGCTTTCTTT.

Ten or more counts support this clonotype. This chain uses TRBV7-9 with TRBJ2-5; tentative D call: TRBD1 (5 bases). Germline V CDR1 and CDR2: SEHNR, FQNEAQ (reference sequence). CDR3 length equals 14 residues. V lost 5 bases and J 10 bases, leaving 20 bases between the germline ends. The CDR3 nucleotides read TGTGCCAGCAGCCCCCAGGAAGACGCCAGGGACCAGTACTTC. Its translation: CASSPQEDARDQYF.

The count of this clonotype is one. Since a much larger clone is just one base distant, this may be a read error. No conserved phenylalanine or tryptophan ends this CDR3, so it is likely a read error. The chain uses TRBV6-1 and TRBJ2-5; possibly TRBD1 for D (6 bases). CDR3 length: 15 amino acids. CDR1 and CDR2 (germline): MNHNS, SASEGT. Trimming removed 10 bases from V and 5 bases from J, with 23 bases in between. The chain's CDR3 is CAIPNSQGRRETQYL. Written as DNA, the CDR3 is TGTGCCATCCCAAATTCACAGGGTCGGCGGGAGACCCAGTACCTC.

This clonotype occurred many times. The CDR3 is CASSQGGLSNQPQHF. For the CDR3, the DNA is TGCGCCAGCAGCCAAGGGGGGCTTAGCAATCAGCCCCAGCATTTT. This sequence joins TRBV4-3 and TRBJ1-5; TRBD1 might be the D (6 bases). V was cut by 1 base and J by 0 bases, with 7 bases left in between. There are 15 residues in the CDR3. Germline V gene data show CDR1 as LGHNA and CDR2 as YSLEER.

The table lists this clonotype with a few counts. A much larger clone differs by one base, so this may be a read error. The V and J genes are TRBV20-1 and TRBJ2-5; 8 nucleotides agree with TRBD2. This CDR3 is 14 amino acids long. Germline V gives CDR1 DFQATT, CDR2 SNEGSKA (reference sequence). CDR3 DNA: TGCAGTGCATACAGCGGGGGACTCCAAGAGACCCAGCACTTC. This sequence encodes CSAYSGGLQETQHF.